The text below deals with one T cell receptor (beta chain). V gave up 6 bases and J gave up 4 bases; unmatched junction bases: 8. CDR3 size: 14 residues. Looked up from germline, CDR1 is SNHLY and CDR2 is FYNNEI. Sequencing was at survey level. Per the authors' pipeline: A productive frequency of 2.59 x 10-5 was the lowest detectable. Repertoires were generated with immunoSEQ multiplex PCR, while TCRdb's copy carries only in-frame clones and drops some. That table furnishes V, J and clone size, whereas the DNA furnished D and trimming. The sample holds more than 30,000 clones, around 80% seen once. This sample is drawn from a study of STAT5B mutations in CD4+ large granular lymphocyte leukemia.

The receptor was derived from a human donor in good health. The rearrangement joins TRBV2 to TRBJ2-5; 7 positions match TRBD1. Specimen: CD4+ T cells from blood buffy coats. The DNA for the CDR3 is TGTGCCAGCAGCCCCCGACAGGGTCGAGAGACCCAGTACTTC. Its translation: CASSPRQGRETQYF. The full variable domain, with the rest looked up from reference TRBV2 and TRBJ2-5, is EPEVTQTPSHQVTQMGQEVILRCVPISNHLYFYWYRQILGQKVEFLVSFYNNEISEKSEIFDDQFSVERPDGSNFTLKIRSTKLEDSAMYFCASSPRQGRETQYFGPGTRLLVL.